This passage covers 28 T cell receptor beta chains from one sample sequenced in a study of cytotoxic CD8 clonotypes in ibrutinib-treated CLL. Assay used: immunoSEQ multiplex PCR; TCRdb lists only in-frame clones, some missing. Of 75,000 to 80,000 clones detected, around 78% appear once; the ten largest clones hold about 40%. This specimen was PBMCs, taken after 24 months of ibrutinib treatment. Receptor source: a human donor with chronic lymphocytic leukemia.

V is TRBV5-1 and J is TRBJ1-1; 9 nucleotides match TRBD1. The CDR3 is 14 residues long. The junction had 7 bases not matched to a gene; V was cut back by 4 bases and J by 6 bases. CDR1 SGHRS and CDR2 YFSETQ come from the germline V gene. The CDR3 is CASSLGQGRAEAFF. CDR3 sequence (DNA): TGCGCCAGCAGCCTAGGACAGGGGAGGGCTGAAGCTTTCTTT.

This chain uses TRBV6-1 with TRBJ1-5; 8 nucleotides match TRBD1. There are 14 residues in the CDR3. V shed 6 bases and J 6 bases; nucleotides not matched to a gene: 7. Germline CDR1 and CDR2: MNHNS and SASEGT. The CDR3 sequence: CASSRDRTRQPQHF. The CDR3 DNA reads TGTGCCAGCAGCCGGGACAGGACCCGTCAGCCCCAGCATTTT.

The chain recombines TRBV19 with TRBJ2-3; TRBD2 agrees at 10 bases. This CDR3 comprises 18 residues. V was pared by 1 base and J by 0 bases, with 7 bases of the junction left unmatched. In germline, CDR1 is LNHDA, CDR2 SQIVND (reference sequence). The CDR3 DNA reads TGTGCCAGTAGTATAGGCGGGACTAGCGATACTAGCACAGATACGCAGTATTTT. This translates into CASSIGGTSDTSTDTQYF.

V and J are TRBV7-6 and TRBJ1-2; 7 nucleotides match TRBD1. Germline values: CDR1 SGHVS, CDR2 FNYEAQ. Trimming took 2 bases from V and 8 from J; bases not matched to a gene: 5. The length of the CDR3 is 13 residues. The CDR3 region is CASSLMTGTGYTF. The CDR3 coding sequence is TGTGCCAGCAGCTTAATGACAGGGACCGGCTACACCTTC.

The CDR3 coding sequence is TGTGCCAGCAGCTTTCTTCTAGCGGGGATATCCTACGAGCAGTACTTC. Its translation: CASSFLLAGISYEQYF. The chain employs TRBV11-2 and TRBJ2-7; 9 positions agree with TRBD2. Germline CDR1 and CDR2: SGHAT and FQNNGV. CDR3 size: 16 residues. J was trimmed by 1 base and V by 3 bases; bases with no gene match: 7.

The V and J genes are TRBV30 and TRBJ2-2; 13 nucleotides agree with TRBD2. Germline values: CDR1 GTSNPN, CDR2 SVGIG (reference sequence). V shed 8 bases, J shed 10 bases, and the junction held 10 bases outside the gene matches. The CDR3 totals 14 residues. CDR3 sequence (DNA): TGTGCCCGAACTAGCGGGAGGGGCCTGGAGGAGCTGTTTTTT. Protein sequence: CARTSGRGLEELFF.

This chain uses TRBV28 with TRBJ2-1, with TRBD2 matching over 12 bases. Germline CDR1 reads MDHEN; CDR2 reads SYDVKM. The CDR3 extends over 18 amino acids. V lost 5 bases and J lost 6; bases outside the gene matches: 14. CDR3 coding DNA: TGTGCCAGCAGTCTAGGGCTAGCGGGAGGGCCGGTTATCAATGAGCAGTTCTTC. Protein: CASSLGLAGGPVINEQFF.

This clone was counted a few times. The CDR3, as DNA: TGTGCCAGCAGCCCAGGACAGCAGCGAAAACTGTTTTTT. Translating it yields CASSPGQQRKLFF. The genes are TRBV7-3 and TRBJ1-4, with a tentative D call TRBD1 (6 bases). Germline-derived CDR1 and CDR2 are SGHTA and FQGTGA. The CDR3 loop spans 13 amino acids. V dropped 5 bases and J dropped 10 bases, with 14 bases sitting between them.

The gene calls are TRBV28 and TRBJ2-7, with D uncertain. The CDR3 spans 13 residues. Germline V gene lookup returns CDR1 MDHEN and CDR2 SYDVKM. V lost 2 bases, J lost 2 bases, and 7 bases lay in between. The CDR3, as DNA: TGTGCCAGCAGTTTAAATGGGCCCTACGAGCAGTACTTC. Residues: CASSLNGPYEQYF.

This chain uses TRBV7-6 with TRBJ2-2; maybe TRBD1 (6 bases). V lost 5 bases, J lost 2 bases, and 15 bases lay in between. This CDR3 has 16 residues. Germline loops: CDR1 SGHVS, CDR2 FNYEAQ. CDR3 sequence reads: CASSLLGGSNTGELFF. CDR3 bases: TGTGCCAGCAGCCTCCTTGGGGGCAGCAACACCGGGGAGCTGTTTTTT.

This chain links TRBV5-6 with TRBJ2-1; a weak D match, TRBD2 (6 bases). CDR1 and CDR2 from the germline V gene are SGHDT and YYEEEE. The CDR3 is made up of 16 amino acids. V lost 0 bases to trimming and J lost 5 bases, with 15 bases between them. The CDR3 spells CASSLVPGSINNEQFF. For the CDR3, the DNA is TGTGCCAGCAGCTTGGTCCCCGGGAGTATCAACAATGAGCAGTTCTTC.

This clone was seen at least ten times. This sequence joins TRBV27 and TRBJ1-1; tentative D call: TRBD1 (5 bases). The length of the CDR3 is 16 residues. Germline values: CDR1 MNHEY, CDR2 SMNVEV (reference sequence). Trimming took 6 bases from V and 5 from J, leaving 22 bases between them. The CDR3 protein is CASRLLTGGLRTEAFF. The CDR3 DNA reads as TGTGCCAGCAGACTTCTAACGGGGGGTTTGAGAACTGAAGCTTTCTTT.

The J gene is TRBJ2-3, the V gene TRBV5-1, with no clear D. V dropped 0 bases and J dropped 1 base, with 9 bases sitting between them. Germline CDR1 SGHRS, CDR2 YFSETQ. CDR3 length: 15 amino acids. CDR3 in amino acids: CASSLALSGTDTQYF. CDR3 sequence (DNA): TGCGCCAGCAGCTTGGCCCTATCGGGCACAGATACGCAGTATTTT.

The V gene is TRBV18, the J gene TRBJ1-1, with a tentative D call TRBD1 (5 bases). From germline, CDR1 is KGHSH and CDR2 LQKENI. Trimming removed 0 bases from V and 4 bases from J, with 9 bases in between. This CDR3 has 14 residues. Here the CDR3 reads CASSPPNRITEAFF. The CDR3, as DNA: TGTGCCAGCTCACCACCCAACAGGATCACTGAAGCTTTCTTT.

There are a few counts of this clone. The CDR3 DNA sequence: TGTGCCAGCAGTGATTTGGGGGACGGGGAGCTGTTTTTT. It specifies CASSDLGDGELFF. The rearrangement joins TRBV2 to TRBJ2-2; D is possibly TRBD1 or TRBD2 (5 bases each). Trimming shortened V by 3 bases and J by 7 bases, and 9 bases separated the two germline ends. The germline gives CDR1 SNHLY, CDR2 FYNNEI. The CDR3 is 13 amino acids.

Note on this clone: Other DNA sequences in this specimen translate into the identical CDR3. The rearrangement links TRBV5-5 to TRBJ1-5; D not resolved. The CDR3 is made up of 13 amino acids. The germline gives CDR1 SGHKS, CDR2 YYEKEE (reference sequence). Trimming cost V 1 base and J 5 bases, with 7 bases left between them. In DNA, the CDR3 is TGTGCCAGCAGCTTGACGGTCGATCAGCCCCAGCATTTT. Amino acids: CASSLTVDQPQHF. The variable domain in full, with the rest retrieved from reference TRBV5-5 and TRBJ1-5, is DAGVTQSPTHLIKTRGQQVTLRCSPISGHKSVSWYQQVLGQGPQFIFQYYEKEERGRGNFPDRFSARQFPNYSSELNVNALLLGDSALYLCASSLTVDQPQHFGDGTRLSIL.

The chain uses TRBV9 and TRBJ2-2, with D hard to call. Deletions cut 3 bases from V and 0 bases from J, with 9 bases between. This CDR3 has 15 residues. The germline gives CDR1 SGDLS, CDR2 YYNGEE. The chain's CDR3 is CASSAVTTNTGELFF. In nucleotides, the CDR3 is TGTGCCAGCAGCGCGGTCACGACGAACACCGGGGAGCTGTTTTTT.

The genes are TRBV9 and TRBJ2-3, with 8 bases lining up with TRBD2. The ends lost 4 bases at V and 6 bases at J; junction bases unmatched: 13. Germline CDR1 reads SGDLS; CDR2 reads YYNGEE. The CDR3 totals 16 residues. CDR3 sequence reads: CASSSESGRHLDTQYF. DNA of the CDR3: TGTGCCAGCAGCTCAGAAAGCGGGAGACACTTGGATACGCAGTATTTT.

This clone was detected many times. The chain recombines TRBV7-9 with TRBJ2-1; TRBD2 matches at 7 bases. CDR1 SEHNR and CDR2 FQNEAQ come from the germline V gene (reference sequence). This CDR3 comprises 16 residues. The V segment lost 1 base and the J segment 3 bases; nucleotides outside the gene matches: 6. The CDR3 DNA reads TGTGCCAGCAGCTTAGTGGTAGCGGGCATCTACAATGAGCAGTTCTTC. Translation: CASSLVVAGIYNEQFF.

The J gene is TRBJ1-4, the V gene TRBV19, with TRBD1 matching 10 bases. Per germline, CDR1 LNHDA and CDR2 SQIVND (reference sequence). Trimming at V came to 5 bases and at J to 7 bases, leaving 4 bases not matched to a gene. This CDR3 contains 14 residues. CDR3 coding DNA: TGTGCCAGTAGTGCCGGGACAGGGGTTGAAAAACTGTTTTTT. This codes for CASSAGTGVEKLFF.

The rearrangement links TRBV7-9 to TRBJ1-2; TRBD1 aligns across 8 bases. Germline values: CDR1 SEHNR, CDR2 FQNEAQ (reference sequence). The ends lost 1 base at V and 2 bases at J; junction bases unmatched: 3. The CDR3 consists of 15 residues. The CDR3 sequence: CASSLVGTGNYGYTF. CDR3 nucleotide sequence: TGTGCCAGCAGCTTAGTCGGGACAGGAAACTATGGCTACACCTTC.

This chain links TRBV28 with TRBJ1-5, with 11 bases aligning to TRBD1. CDR3 length equals 16 residues. Per the germline V gene, CDR1 is MDHEN and CDR2 is SYDVKM. The V segment lost 6 bases and the J segment 7 bases; nucleotides outside the gene matches: 11. As DNA, the CDR3 is TGTGCCAGCAGAAGATTCCGGGACAGGGGGTGGCAGCCCCAGCATTTT. Encoded protein: CASRRFRDRGWQPQHF.

V is TRBV11-2 and J is TRBJ2-2; 8 bases line up with TRBD1. V lost 3 bases to trimming and J lost 5 bases; unmatched junction nucleotides: 2. Germline V gives CDR1 SGHAT, CDR2 FQNNGV. The CDR3 covers 14 residues. DNA of the CDR3: TGTGCCAGCAGCTTTACAGGGGGAACCGGGGAGCTGTTTTTT. It is translated as CASSFTGGTGELFF.

This clone was found a few times. The V call is TRBV10-3, the J call TRBJ2-7, with D perhaps matching TRBD2 (5 bases). V was clipped by 6 bases and J by 4 bases, with 16 bases between them. CDR1 is ENHRY, CDR2 SYGVKD, per germline. This CDR3 has 14 residues. The CDR3 sequence is CAIRIGLDTYEQYF. The CDR3 DNA reads TGTGCCATCAGGATCGGACTGGATACGTACGAGCAGTACTTC.

The V and J genes are TRBV7-2 and TRBJ2-1, with D possibly matching TRBD2 (6 bases). Trimming removed 0 bases from V and 8 bases from J, with 14 bases in between. Per the germline V gene, CDR1 is SGHTA and CDR2 is FQGNSA. There are 15 residues in the CDR3. CDR3 nucleotide sequence: TGTGCCAGCAGCTTAGCGGCTAGCGTAAAGGATGAGCAGTTCTTC. Its protein product is CASSLAASVKDEQFF.

V usage is TRBV11-2 and J usage is TRBJ2-5, with D unclear. V was cut by 0 bases and J by 1 base, with 12 bases left in between. CDR1 is SGHAT, CDR2 FQNNGV, per germline. The CDR3 extends over 16 amino acids. CDR3: CASSLDPGRLQETQYF. The DNA of the CDR3 is TGTGCCAGCAGCTTAGACCCCGGACGGCTCCAAGAGACCCAGTACTTC.

The CDR3 nucleotides read TGTGCCAGCAGTCGAAGCGCAGGGGCTTTGAGCACGAATACGCAGTATTTT. It yields the protein CASSRSAGALSTNTQYF. This sequence joins TRBV2 and TRBJ2-3; the D gene is possibly TRBD1 (6 bases). Trimming shortened V by 5 bases and J by 7 bases, and 25 bases separated the two germline ends. CDR1 is SNHLY and CDR2 is FYNNEI in the germline V gene. The CDR3 sequence is 17 residues long.

The V gene is TRBV30, the J gene TRBJ1-2; D may be TRBD1 (6 bases). The CDR3 extends over 16 amino acids. CDR1 and CDR2 (germline): GTSNPN, SVGIG (reference sequence). V was pared by 3 bases and J by 3 bases, with 20 bases between. The CDR3 DNA is TGTGCCTGGAGCCGCCGGAATACAGGGCACGACTATGGCTACACCTTC. It specifies CAWSRRNTGHDYGYTF.